The source of this T cell receptor (beta chain) is a study of blood T cell repertoires in COVID-19. The germline V and J ends were trimmed by 3 bases and 7 bases, with 18 bases remaining between them. The CDR3 spans 15 residues. CDR1 and CDR2 from the germline V gene are LNHDA and SQIVND (reference sequence). Data came from immunoSEQ multiplex PCR; TCRdb stores just in-frame clones and leaves some out. This sample has under 200,000 clones, with around nine tenths found just once. This chain uses TRBV19 with TRBJ1-2; no clear D. This clonotype originated in a man aged 55 to 70 with COVID-19, enrolled during active disease. The sample consisted of peripheral blood. The CDR3 loop is CASSIGGLGFFGYTF. CDR3 bases: TGTGCCAGTAGTATCGGTGGACTTGGCTTTTTTGGCTACACCTTC.